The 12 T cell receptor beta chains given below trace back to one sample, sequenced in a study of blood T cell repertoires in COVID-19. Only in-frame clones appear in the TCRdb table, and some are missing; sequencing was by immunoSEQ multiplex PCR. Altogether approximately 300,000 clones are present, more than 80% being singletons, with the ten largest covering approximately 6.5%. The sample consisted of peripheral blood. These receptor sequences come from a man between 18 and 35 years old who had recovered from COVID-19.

CDR3 coding DNA: TGTGCCAGCAGCGTGGTACAGGGGAGCGAGCAGTACTTC. The encoded protein is CASSVVQGSEQYF. This chain connects TRBV9 to TRBJ2-7; 7 bases agree with TRBD1. This CDR3 is built from 13 residues. CDR1 SGDLS and CDR2 YYNGEE come from the germline V gene. The ends lost 2 bases at V and 6 bases at J; junction bases unmatched: 5.

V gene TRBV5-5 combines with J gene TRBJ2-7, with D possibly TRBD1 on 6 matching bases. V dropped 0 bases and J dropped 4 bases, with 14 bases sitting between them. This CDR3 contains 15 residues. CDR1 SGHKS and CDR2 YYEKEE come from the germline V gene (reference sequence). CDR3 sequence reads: CASSLDPAGVYEQYF. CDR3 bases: TGTGCCAGCAGCTTGGACCCAGCAGGGGTATACGAGCAGTACTTC.

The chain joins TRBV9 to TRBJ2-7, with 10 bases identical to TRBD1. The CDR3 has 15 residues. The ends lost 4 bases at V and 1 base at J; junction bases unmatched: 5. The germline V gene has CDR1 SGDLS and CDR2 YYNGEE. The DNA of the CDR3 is TGTGCCAGCAGCCCGACAGGGGGCGCATCCTACGAGCAGTACTTC. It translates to CASSPTGGASYEQYF.

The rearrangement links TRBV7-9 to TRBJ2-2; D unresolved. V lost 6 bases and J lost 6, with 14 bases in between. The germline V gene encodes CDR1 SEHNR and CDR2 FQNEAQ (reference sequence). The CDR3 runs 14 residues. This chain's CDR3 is CASSRAHGPGELFF. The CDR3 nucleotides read TGTGCCAGCAGTCGCGCGCATGGTCCCGGGGAGCTGTTTTTT. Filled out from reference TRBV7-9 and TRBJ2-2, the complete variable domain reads DTGVSQNPRHKITKRGQNVTFRCDPISEHNRLYWYRQTLGQGPEFLTYFQNEAQLEKSRLLSDRFSAERPKGSFSTLEIQRTEQGDSAMYLCASSRAHGPGELFFGEGSRLTVL.

CDR3 loop: CASLQGNPYEQYF. CDR3 DNA: TGTGCCAGTCTACAGGGTAACCCCTACGAGCAGTACTTC. V and J are TRBV6-5 and TRBJ2-7, with a tentative D call TRBD1 (6 bases). V dropped 9 bases and J dropped 2 bases, with 14 bases sitting between them. CDR1 and CDR2 (germline): MNHEY, SVGAGI. The CDR3 sequence is 13 residues long.

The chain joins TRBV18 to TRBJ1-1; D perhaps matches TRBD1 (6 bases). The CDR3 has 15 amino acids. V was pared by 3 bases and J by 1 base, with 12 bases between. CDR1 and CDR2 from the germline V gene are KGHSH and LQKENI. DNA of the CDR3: TGTGCCAGCTCACCGAAACCGGGACAGAACACTGAAGCTTTCTTT. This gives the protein CASSPKPGQNTEAFF. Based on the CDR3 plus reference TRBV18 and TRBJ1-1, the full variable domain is NAGVMQNPRHLVRRRGQEARLRCSPMKGHSHVYWYRQLPEEGLKFMVYLQKENIIDESGMPKERFSAEFPKEGPSILRIQQVVRGDSAAYFCASSPKPGQNTEAFFGQGTRLTVV.

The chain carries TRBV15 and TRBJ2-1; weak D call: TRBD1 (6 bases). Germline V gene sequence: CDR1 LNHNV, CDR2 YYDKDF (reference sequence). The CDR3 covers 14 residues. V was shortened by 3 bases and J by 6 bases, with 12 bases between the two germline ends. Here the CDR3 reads CATSRNSGVNEQFF. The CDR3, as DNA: TGTGCCACCAGCAGGAACTCAGGGGTCAATGAGCAGTTCTTC.

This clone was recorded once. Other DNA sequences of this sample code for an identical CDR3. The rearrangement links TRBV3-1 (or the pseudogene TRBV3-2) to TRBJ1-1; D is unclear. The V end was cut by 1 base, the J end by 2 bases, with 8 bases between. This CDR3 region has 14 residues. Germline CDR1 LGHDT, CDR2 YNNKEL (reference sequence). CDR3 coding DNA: TGTGCCAGCAGCCAAGCCGGCGGTAACACTGAAGCTTTCTTT. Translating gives CASSQAGGNTEAFF.

The CDR3 nucleotides read TGCGCCAGCTTTACGAGGGCAGATACGCAGTATTTT. Translating it yields CASFTRADTQYF. The chain is built from TRBV5-1 and TRBJ2-3; D is possibly TRBD2 (5 bases). V lost 7 bases and J 4 bases, leaving 10 bases between the germline ends. The CDR3 consists of 12 residues. The V gene's germline CDR1 is SGHRS and CDR2 YFSETQ.

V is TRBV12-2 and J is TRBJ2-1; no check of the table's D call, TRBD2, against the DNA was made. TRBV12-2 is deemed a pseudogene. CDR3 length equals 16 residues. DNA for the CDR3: TGTGCAAGTCGCCTTGTGGGACTAGGACCCCACGGGGAGCAGTTCTTC. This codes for CASRLVGLGPHGEQFF.

This chain's CDR3 is CASSLAETGGYGYTF. The CDR3 DNA sequence: TGCGCCAGCAGCTTGGCCGAAACAGGGGGTTATGGCTACACCTTC. The rearrangement links TRBV5-1 to TRBJ1-2; TRBD1 agrees at 8 bases. The V gene's germline CDR1 is SGHRS and CDR2 YFSETQ. V was clipped by 0 bases and J by 5 bases; unmatched bases: 6. CDR3 size: 15 residues.

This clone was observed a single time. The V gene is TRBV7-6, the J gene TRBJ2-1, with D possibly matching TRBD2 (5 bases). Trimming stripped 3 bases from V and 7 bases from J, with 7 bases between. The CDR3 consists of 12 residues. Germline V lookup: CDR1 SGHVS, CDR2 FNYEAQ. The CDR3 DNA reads TGTGCCAGCAGCTTTCCGGGGAATGAGCAGTTCTTC. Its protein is CASSFPGNEQFF. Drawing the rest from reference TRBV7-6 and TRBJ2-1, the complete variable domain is GAGVSQSPRYKVTKRGQDVALRCDPISGHVSLYWYRQALGQGPEFLTYFNYEAQQDKSGLPNDRFSAERPEGSISTLTIQRTEQRDSAMYRCASSFPGNEQFFGPGTRLTVL.